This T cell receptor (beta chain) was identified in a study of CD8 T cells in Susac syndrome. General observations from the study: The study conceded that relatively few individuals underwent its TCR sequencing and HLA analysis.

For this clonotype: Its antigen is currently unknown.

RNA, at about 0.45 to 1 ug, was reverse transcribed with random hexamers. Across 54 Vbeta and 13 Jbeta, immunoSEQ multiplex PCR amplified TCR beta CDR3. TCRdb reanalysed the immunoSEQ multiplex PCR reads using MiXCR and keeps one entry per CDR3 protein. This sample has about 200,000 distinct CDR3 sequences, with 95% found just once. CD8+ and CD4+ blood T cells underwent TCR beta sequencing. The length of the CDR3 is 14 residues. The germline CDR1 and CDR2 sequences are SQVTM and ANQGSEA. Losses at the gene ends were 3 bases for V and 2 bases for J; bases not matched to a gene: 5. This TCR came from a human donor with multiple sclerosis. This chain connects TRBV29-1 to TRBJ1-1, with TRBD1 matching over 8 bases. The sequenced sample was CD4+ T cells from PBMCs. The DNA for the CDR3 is TGCAGCGTTGAGACAGGGGCTGGTAACACTGAAGCTTTCTTT. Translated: CSVETGAGNTEAFF.